The 23 T cell receptor beta chains presented below share a single source sample, sequenced in a study of OX40 agonist ivuxolimab in advanced cancers. Repertoires were generated with immunoSEQ multiplex PCR, while TCRdb's copy carries only in-frame clones and drops some. This sample has tens of thousands of clones, with around 81% found just once. This sample comprised CD4+ or CD8+ T cells sorted from blood, obtained in a trial of the OX40 agonist ivuxolimab. These receptors all come from an adult with an advanced solid tumor such as melanoma, head and neck, liver or kidney cancer.

The chain uses TRBV27 and TRBJ1-4; maybe TRBD1 (5 bases). Trimming left V 6 bases short and J 0 bases short, with 20 bases between. CDR1 is MNHEY and CDR2 is SMNVEV in the germline V gene (reference sequence). This CDR3 has 18 residues. The CDR3 bases are TGTGCCAGCAGGGGAATGAGGGGCAGGGAGGCAACTAATGAAAAACTGTTTTTT. This gives the protein CASRGMRGREATNEKLFF.

The J gene is TRBJ2-5, the V gene TRBV18; no firm D call. Germline-derived CDR1 and CDR2 are KGHSH and LQKENI. V was clipped by 6 bases and J by 1 base, with 9 bases between them. This CDR3 is built from 13 residues. CDR3 bases: TGTGCCAGCTCGCTGGGGTCCCAAGAGACCCAGTACTTC. Translated: CASSLGSQETQYF.

The chain has TRBV5-4 and TRBJ1-2, with D hard to call. Looked up from germline, CDR1 is SGHNT and CDR2 is YYREEE (reference sequence). This CDR3 contains 15 residues. V was trimmed by 7 bases and J by 7 bases, leaving 23 bases between them. The CDR3 DNA reads TGTGCCAGCTCCTTCGGGGAGATAAGGCCCGGTGGCTACACCTTC. This codes for CASSFGEIRPGGYTF.

The V call is TRBV21-1, the J call TRBJ2-7; TRBD1 is the table's D call and was not checked against the DNA. TRBV21-1 is marked as a pseudogene. CDR3 length: 15 residues. The CDR3 spells CARNRTGPVSYEQYF. The CDR3 bases are TGTGCCAGAAACAGGACAGGGCCGGTTTCCTACGAGCAGTACTTC.

The chain links TRBV7-3 to TRBJ1-1, with D perhaps TRBD1 (5 bases). Deletions cut 4 bases from V and 5 bases from J, with 17 bases between. This CDR3 comprises 15 residues. Germline values: CDR1 SGHTA, CDR2 FQGTGA. The CDR3 coding sequence is TGTGCCAGCAGCTCGTACAGCCAGGGCAAAACTGAAGCTTTCTTT. Translating it yields CASSSYSQGKTEAFF.

The chain is built from TRBV6-5 and TRBJ2-7; D uncertain. The V gene's germline CDR1 is MNHEY and CDR2 SVGAGI. This CDR3 contains 13 residues. The ends were cut back, 2 bases at V and 4 bases at J, with 9 bases in the middle. The chain's CDR3 is CASSYPTDYEQYF. In nucleotides, the CDR3 is TGTGCCAGCAGTTACCCGACTGATTACGAGCAGTACTTC.

The sample holds one count of this clone. V and J are TRBV9 and TRBJ2-1; TRBD2 matches 9 bases. Germline lookup yields CDR1 SGDLS and CDR2 YYNGEE. V dropped 4 bases and J dropped 1; count of bases not matched to a gene: 3. The CDR3 covers 15 residues. CDR3 in amino acids: CASSTAGGSYNEQFF. DNA for the CDR3: TGTGCCAGCAGCACAGCGGGGGGATCCTACAATGAGCAGTTCTTC. The full variable domain, completed using reference TRBV9 and TRBJ2-1, is DSGVTQTPKHLITATGQRVTLRCSPRSGDLSVYWYQQSLDQGLQFLIQYYNGEERAKGNILERFSAQQFPDLHSELNLSSLELGDSALYFCASSTAGGSYNEQFFGPGTRLTVL.

The DNA of the CDR3 is TGTGCCAGCAGCTTCGCGGGGGGCTCCACAGATACGCAGTATTTT. Protein sequence: CASSFAGGSTDTQYF. V usage is TRBV7-2 and J usage is TRBJ2-3, with 8 bases that match TRBD2. Germline CDR1 is SGHTA and CDR2 is FQGNSA. The CDR3 contains 15 residues. The trim removed 3 bases at V and 2 bases at J, leaving 4 bases unmatched.

The table lists this clone with a few counts. The chain combines TRBV12-5 with TRBJ2-3; the D gene is possibly TRBD2 (6 bases). V was trimmed by 4 bases and J by 3 bases, leaving 20 bases between them. Germline V CDR1 and CDR2: LGHNT, FRNRAP. This CDR3 is built from 17 residues. The CDR3 loop is CASGSSRAPGGTDTQYF. As DNA, the CDR3 is TGTGCTAGTGGTTCCTCCCGGGCCCCCGGAGGGACAGATACGCAGTATTTT.

V is TRBV19 and J is TRBJ2-4; TRBD2 aligns across 7 bases. Trimming cost V 4 bases and J 3 bases; bases outside gene matches: 6. The CDR3 loop spans 15 amino acids. Germline V gene data show CDR1 as LNHDA and CDR2 as SQIVND (reference sequence). The CDR3 DNA is TGTGCCAGTAGTACTACGGGGGGAAGCAAAAACATTCAGTACTTC. Translated: CASSTTGGSKNIQYF.

J is TRBJ1-1 and V is TRBV27; D gene uncertain. Trimming stripped 5 bases from V and 1 base from J, with 11 bases between. The CDR3 contains 14 residues. The V gene's germline CDR1 is MNHEY and CDR2 SMNVEV (reference sequence). The CDR3: CASSPYGTNTEAFF. DNA of the CDR3: TGTGCCAGCAGTCCCTATGGTACGAACACTGAAGCTTTCTTT.

This clone was counted a few times. This chain uses TRBV6-5 with TRBJ1-2; 10 positions agree with TRBD1. The CDR3 has 13 residues. Looked up from germline, CDR1 is MNHEY and CDR2 is SVGAGI. The V gene end was trimmed by 10 bases and the J gene end by 4 bases; junction bases not matched to a gene: 6. The CDR3 here is CATRTGGGYGYTF. In nucleotides, the CDR3 is TGTGCCACACGGACAGGGGGAGGCTATGGCTACACCTTC.

V gene TRBV5-6 combines with J gene TRBJ2-1; the D is unclear. Trimming took 1 base from V and 0 from J, leaving 11 bases between them. Germline assignment: CDR1 SGHDT and CDR2 YYEEEE. The CDR3 spans 16 residues. The CDR3 loop is CASSLSAGRSYNEQFF. CDR3 nucleotide sequence: TGTGCCAGCAGCTTGAGTGCTGGACGCTCCTACAATGAGCAGTTCTTC.

The chain uses TRBV7-2 and TRBJ1-4, with D possibly being TRBD1 (6 bases). The CDR3 totals 13 residues. V shed 8 bases and J shed 2 bases, with 9 bases lying between them. The germline V gene encodes CDR1 SGHTA and CDR2 FQGNSA. CDR3 sequence (DNA): TGTGCCAGCGCGAGGGGGACTAATGAAAAACTGTTTTTT. Its protein is CASARGTNEKLFF.

The J gene is TRBJ2-1, the V gene TRBV2, with D perhaps matching TRBD1 or TRBD2 (5 bases each). This CDR3 contains 15 residues. Trimming cost V 7 bases and J 0 bases, with 13 bases left between them. Germline V CDR1 and CDR2: SNHLY, FYNNEI. The CDR3 protein is CASTPGTVSYNEQFF. The DNA of the CDR3 is TGTGCCAGCACCCCAGGGACCGTCTCCTACAATGAGCAGTTCTTC.

The chain joins TRBV7-9 to TRBJ1-6; no firm D call. This CDR3 comprises 13 residues. Germline V gene data show CDR1 as SEHNR and CDR2 as FQNEAQ (reference sequence). Trimming stripped 5 bases from V and 8 bases from J, with 10 bases between. This chain's CDR3 is CASSLTRDSPLHF. The CDR3 nucleotides are TGTGCCAGCAGCCTGACCCGGGATTCACCCCTCCACTTT.

The chain carries TRBV5-8 and TRBJ2-3; possibly TRBD2 for D (7 bases). The CDR3 runs 17 residues. Trimming removed 2 bases from V and 4 bases from J, with 20 bases in between. Germline V gene sequence: CDR1 SGHTS, CDR2 YDEGEE. The CDR3 here is CASSFGTRGARSDTQYF. Written as DNA, the CDR3 is TGTGCCAGCAGCTTTGGTACACGGGGGGCCCGCTCAGATACGCAGTATTTT.

This clone turned up a few times. The sample contains more than one DNA sequence encoding this CDR3. The chain links TRBV6-1 to TRBJ1-5, with TRBD1 as a possible D gene (5 bases). The CDR3 has 12 amino acids. Per the germline V gene, CDR1 is MNHNS and CDR2 is SASEGT. Trimming removed 7 bases from V and 4 bases from J, with 8 bases in between. Here the CDR3 DNA reads TGTGCCAGCACTGGGGGGAATCAGCCCCAGCATTTT. This encodes CASTGGNQPQHF.

The chain links TRBV10-2 to TRBJ2-6, with D possibly being TRBD2 (5 bases). CDR3 size: 13 residues. V gave up 8 bases and J gave up 0 bases, with 5 bases separating them. Germline V gene data show CDR1 as WSHSY and CDR2 as SAAADI. This chain's CDR3 is CASGSSGANVLTF. CDR3 coding DNA: TGCGCCAGCGGGAGCTCTGGGGCCAACGTCCTGACTTTC.

V gene TRBV6-1 combines with J gene TRBJ2-2, with a weak D call TRBD1 (6 bases). V lost 2 bases, J lost 6 bases, and 7 bases lay in between. CDR1 and CDR2 (germline): MNHNS, SASEGT. The CDR3 is 13 residues long. CDR3 sequence reads: CASSEQGSGELFF. CDR3 nucleotides: TGTGCCAGCAGTGAACAGGGGTCCGGGGAGCTGTTTTTT.

This clone was seen just once. The rearrangement uses TRBV4-1 and TRBJ2-7; 10 bases are a match to TRBD2. Germline V gene lookup returns CDR1 MGHRA and CDR2 YSYEKL. V gave up 0 bases and J gave up 1 base; unmatched junction bases: 3. This CDR3 region has 16 residues. This CDR3 reads CASSQDSSGRSYEQYF. CDR3 DNA sequence: TGCGCCAGCAGCCAAGATAGTAGCGGGAGGTCCTACGAGCAGTACTTC.

This clone was found many times. The rearrangement uses TRBV2 and TRBJ1-1; D might be TRBD1 (6 bases). Trimming removed 6 bases from V and 0 bases from J, with 11 bases in between. The CDR3 is 14 residues long. CDR1 is SNHLY, CDR2 FYNNEI, per germline. CDR3 coding DNA: TGTGCCAGCAGATGGGGGGCCATGAACACTGAAGCTTTCTTT. Its translation: CASRWGAMNTEAFF.

The genes are TRBV7-2 and TRBJ2-1; tentatively, D is TRBD1 (6 bases). The V and J ends lost 7 bases and 6 bases respectively, with 13 bases between them. Germline lookup yields CDR1 SGHTA and CDR2 FQGNSA. CDR3 length equals 13 residues. Here the CDR3 DNA reads TGTGCCAGCAACAGCGACAGGTTCAATGAGCAGTTCTTC. This codes for CASNSDRFNEQFF.